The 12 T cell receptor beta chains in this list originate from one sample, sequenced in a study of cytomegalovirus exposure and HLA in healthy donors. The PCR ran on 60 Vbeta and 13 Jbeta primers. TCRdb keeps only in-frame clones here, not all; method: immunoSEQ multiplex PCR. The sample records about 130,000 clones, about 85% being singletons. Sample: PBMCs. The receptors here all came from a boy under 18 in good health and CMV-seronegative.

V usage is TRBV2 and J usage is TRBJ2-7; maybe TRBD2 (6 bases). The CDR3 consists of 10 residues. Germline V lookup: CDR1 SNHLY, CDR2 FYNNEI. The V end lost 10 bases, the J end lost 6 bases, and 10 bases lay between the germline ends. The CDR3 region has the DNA TGTGCCACCCTTAGCGGCGAGCAGTACTTC. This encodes CATLSGEQYF. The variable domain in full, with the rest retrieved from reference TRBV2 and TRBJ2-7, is EPEVTQTPSHQVTQMGQEVILRCVPISNHLYFYWYRQILGQKVEFLVSFYNNEISEKSEIFDDQFSVERPDGSNFTLKIRSTKLEDSAMYFCATLSGEQYFGPGTRLTVT.

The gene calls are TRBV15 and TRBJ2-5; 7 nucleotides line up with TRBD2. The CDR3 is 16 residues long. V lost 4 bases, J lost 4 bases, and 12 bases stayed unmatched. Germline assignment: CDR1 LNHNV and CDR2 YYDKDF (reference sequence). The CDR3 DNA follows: TGTGCCACCAGCAACCTAGCGGAATCGGGTGGAGAGACCCAGTACTTC. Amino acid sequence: CATSNLAESGGETQYF.

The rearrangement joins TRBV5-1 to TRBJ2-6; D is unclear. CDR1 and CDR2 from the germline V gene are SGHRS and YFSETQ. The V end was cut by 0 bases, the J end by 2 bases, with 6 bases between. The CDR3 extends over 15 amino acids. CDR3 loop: CASSLDSPGANVLTF. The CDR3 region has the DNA TGCGCCAGCAGCTTGGACAGTCCTGGGGCCAACGTCCTGACTTTC.

The CDR3 coding sequence is TGTGCCAGCAGCTTGGGGTCCCAGCGGGGTAACCAAGAGACCCAGTACTTC. Its translation: CASSLGSQRGNQETQYF. The chain has TRBV5-7 and TRBJ2-5; 7 bases match TRBD2. TRBV5-7 is sorted into the ORF group, with uncertain function. The CDR3 contains 17 residues. Trimming removed 0 bases from V and 0 bases from J; junction bases left unmatched: 8.

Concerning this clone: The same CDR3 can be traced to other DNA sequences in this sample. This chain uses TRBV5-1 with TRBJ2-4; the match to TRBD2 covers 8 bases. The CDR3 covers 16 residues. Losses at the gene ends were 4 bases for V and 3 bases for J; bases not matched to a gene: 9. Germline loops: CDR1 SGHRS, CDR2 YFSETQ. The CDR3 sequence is CASSPVAGFGKNIQYF. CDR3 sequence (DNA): TGCGCCAGCAGCCCTGTAGCGGGATTCGGCAAAAACATTCAGTACTTC.

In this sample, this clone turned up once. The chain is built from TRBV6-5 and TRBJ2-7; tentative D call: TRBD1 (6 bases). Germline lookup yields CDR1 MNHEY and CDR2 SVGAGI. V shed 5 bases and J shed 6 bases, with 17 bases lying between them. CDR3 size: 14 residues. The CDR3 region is CASSTSGHLGEQYF. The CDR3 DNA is TGTGCCAGCAGTACCTCGGGACATTTGGGCGAGCAGTACTTC.

CDR3 nucleotide sequence: TGCGCCAGCAGCTTGGGAGGGGGCCCTGGCTACACCTTC. Its translation is CASSLGGGPGYTF. The chain employs TRBV5-1 and TRBJ1-2, with 7 bases lining up with TRBD1. After removal of 0 bases from V and 7 bases from J, the junction contained 3 bases not matched to a gene. In germline, CDR1 is SGHRS, CDR2 YFSETQ. This CDR3 is built from 13 residues.

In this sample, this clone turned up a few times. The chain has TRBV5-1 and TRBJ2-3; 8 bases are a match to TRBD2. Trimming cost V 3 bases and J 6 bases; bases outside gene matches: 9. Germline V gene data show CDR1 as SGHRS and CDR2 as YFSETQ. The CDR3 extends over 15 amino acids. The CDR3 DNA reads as TGCGCCAGCAGCTGGGCCGGGGGGGCCGGGGATACGCAGTATTTT. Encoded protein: CASSWAGGAGDTQYF.

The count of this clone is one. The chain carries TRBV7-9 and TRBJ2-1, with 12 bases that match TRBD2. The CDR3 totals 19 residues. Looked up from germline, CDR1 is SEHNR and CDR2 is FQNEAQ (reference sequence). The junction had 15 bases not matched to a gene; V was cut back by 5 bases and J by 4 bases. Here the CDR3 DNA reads TGTGCCAGCAGCCGTGGACTAGCGGGGCGTGGGGCCCATTACAATGAGCAGTTCTTC. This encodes CASSRGLAGRGAHYNEQFF.

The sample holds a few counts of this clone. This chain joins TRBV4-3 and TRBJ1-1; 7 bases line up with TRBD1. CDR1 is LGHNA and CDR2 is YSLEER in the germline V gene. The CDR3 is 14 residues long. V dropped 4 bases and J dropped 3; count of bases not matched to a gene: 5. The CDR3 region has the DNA TGCGCCAGCAGCCGAGACAGGGTTGACACTGAAGCTTTCTTT. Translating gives CASSRDRVDTEAFF.

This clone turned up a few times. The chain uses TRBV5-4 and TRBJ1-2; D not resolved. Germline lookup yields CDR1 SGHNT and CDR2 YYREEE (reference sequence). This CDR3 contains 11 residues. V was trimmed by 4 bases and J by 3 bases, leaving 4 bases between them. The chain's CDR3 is CASSQYYGYTF. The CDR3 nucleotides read TGTGCCAGCAGCCAGTACTATGGCTACACCTTC. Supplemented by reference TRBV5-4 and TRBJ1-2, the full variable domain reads ETGVTQSPTHLIKTRGQQVTLRCSSQSGHNTVSWYQQALGQGPQFIFQYYREEENGRGNFPPRFSGLQFPNYSSELNVNALELDDSALYLCASSQYYGYTFGSGTRLTVV.

For the CDR3, the DNA is TGTGCCAGCAGCTTAAGCTCCAGCGGGATATATTACAATGAGCAGTTCTTC. Protein sequence: CASSLSSSGIYYNEQFF. The chain couples TRBV7-6 to TRBJ2-1, with 7 nucleotides matching TRBD2. V lost 2 bases to trimming and J lost 4 bases; unmatched junction nucleotides: 11. Germline V CDR1 and CDR2: SGHVS, FNYEAQ. This CDR3 has 17 amino acids.